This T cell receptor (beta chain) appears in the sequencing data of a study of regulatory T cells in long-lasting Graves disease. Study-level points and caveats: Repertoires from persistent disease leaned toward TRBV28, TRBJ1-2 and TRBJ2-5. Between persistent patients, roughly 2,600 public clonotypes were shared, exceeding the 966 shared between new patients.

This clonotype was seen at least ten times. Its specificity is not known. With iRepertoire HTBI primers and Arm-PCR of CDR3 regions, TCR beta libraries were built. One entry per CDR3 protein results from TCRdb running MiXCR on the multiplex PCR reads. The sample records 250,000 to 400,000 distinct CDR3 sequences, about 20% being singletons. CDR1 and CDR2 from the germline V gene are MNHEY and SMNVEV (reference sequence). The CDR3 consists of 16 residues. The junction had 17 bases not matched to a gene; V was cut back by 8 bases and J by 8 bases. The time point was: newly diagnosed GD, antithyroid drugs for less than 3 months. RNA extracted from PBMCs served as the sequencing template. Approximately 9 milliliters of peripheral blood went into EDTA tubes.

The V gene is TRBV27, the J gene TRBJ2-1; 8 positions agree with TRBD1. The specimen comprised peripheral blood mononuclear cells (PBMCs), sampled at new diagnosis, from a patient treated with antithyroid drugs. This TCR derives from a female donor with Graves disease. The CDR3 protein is CASPFGRGPSPHEQFF. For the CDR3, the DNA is TGTGCCAGCCCCTTTGGCAGGGGGCCTTCCCCCCATGAGCAGTTCTTC.